This TCR beta chain was profiled in a study of cytomegalovirus exposure and HLA in healthy donors (dated by TCRdb to between 2016 and 2019). About the full investigation: According to a later analysis, one platform produced both the 100 to 150 validation repertoires and the 700 or so repertoires of the first cohort. The study was designed to test whether signatures of past pathogen exposure could be identified by cataloging public T cell receptors. A separate validation cohort of 90 to 150 different subjects was used in addition to the approximately 640-subject first cohort. To predict cytomegalovirus infection status, the study brought together high-throughput TCR immunosequencing, statistical association of individual TCRs with disease status, and machine learning.

Receptor libraries were prepared by the immunoSEQ multiplex PCR assay. The authors processed their data as follows. A statistical classification framework was built for diagnosing cytomegalovirus status from the catalog of TCR beta chain sequences. Held by TCRdb, this immuneACCESS table contains in-frame sequences only and omits some clones. Under half of the omission traces to an unresolved V gene where checked; the cause of the rest is unknown. D and trimming come from the DNA, and the V and J calls and clone size come from that table. For this sample there are over 100,000 clones; 85% to 90% appear just once. 0.95% to 1.5% of the sample is in the top ten clones. Reading from cysteine to phenylalanine, the CDR3 counts 15 amino acids. Just CDR3 DNA is preserved here, 45 bases in frame from base 1. Clipping removes 4 bases from V and 4 bases from J, with 6 as the unmatched junction base count. CDR1 and CDR2 are drawn from the germline V gene (reference sequence): PRHDT, FYEKMQ.

Worth noting for this clone: The antigen it binds to is not known. No much larger clone exists at a distance of one base, and base qualities are not known.

Paper-wide results and their limitations: The authors suggested that the approach could potentially be generalized to other disease states and immunological phenotypes. Across donors, most TCR sequences were observed very rarely, whereas some public TCRs were present in many individuals. The validation cohort had no HLA typing available for a later analysis, so co-occurrence within that cohort was assessed over all 130 or so repertoires. In a later analysis, TCRs clustered in the first cohort were found to also tend to co-occur in the roughly 130 validation repertoires, with about 93% of cluster scores above 0. In the study, approximately 160 TCR beta chains were listed as associated with cytomegalovirus. In vitro tests confirmed that a few of the cytomegalovirus-associated TCR beta chains recognize cytomegalovirus antigens. In both the original and validation cohorts, the classifier was reported to diagnose cytomegalovirus status with high specificity and sensitivity.

The donors were included in the validation cohort of 120 subjects, a group kept apart from the approximately 700-subject first cohort. The clonotype originates from a woman aged 18 to 35 in good health and CMV-seronegative. The sequence joins TRBV13 to TRBJ2-2; the central 7 bases match TRBD2. The source material was PBMCs. CDR3 protein: CASSSSGVLTGELFF. The sequenced DNA: TGTGCCAGCAGCTCCAGCGGGGTTCTCACCGGGGAGCTGTTTTTT.